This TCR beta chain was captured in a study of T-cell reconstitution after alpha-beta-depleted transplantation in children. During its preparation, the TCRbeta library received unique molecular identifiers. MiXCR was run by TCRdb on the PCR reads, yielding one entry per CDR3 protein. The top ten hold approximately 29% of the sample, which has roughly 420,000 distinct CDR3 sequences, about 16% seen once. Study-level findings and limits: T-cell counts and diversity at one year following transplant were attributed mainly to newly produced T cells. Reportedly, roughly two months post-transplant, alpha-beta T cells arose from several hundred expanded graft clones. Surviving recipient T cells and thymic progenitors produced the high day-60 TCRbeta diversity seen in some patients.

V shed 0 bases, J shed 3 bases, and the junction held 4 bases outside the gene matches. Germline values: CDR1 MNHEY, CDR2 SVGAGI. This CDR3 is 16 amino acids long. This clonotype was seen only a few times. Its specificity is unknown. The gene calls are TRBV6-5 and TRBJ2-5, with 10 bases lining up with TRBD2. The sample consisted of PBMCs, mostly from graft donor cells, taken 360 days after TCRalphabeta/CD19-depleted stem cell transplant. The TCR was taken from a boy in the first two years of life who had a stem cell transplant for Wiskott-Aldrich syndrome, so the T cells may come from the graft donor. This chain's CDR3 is CASSYSGLAGEETQYF. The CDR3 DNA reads TGTGCCAGCAGTTACTCCGGGCTAGCGGGGGAAGAGACCCAGTACTTC.